This section outlines one T cell receptor (beta chain) sequence together with its context. The antigen remains undetermined. The sample originates from a study of sequential checkpoint blockade in melanoma. Overall study context: TCRbeta immunosequencing was performed on DNA from over 90 pretreatment melanoma tumor samples. Around 21 patients had matched tumor biopsies before treatment and at week 13 after nivolumab or ipilimumab alone.

The study's findings and limits: T-cell fraction and clonality followed PD-L1 and CD8+ counts, not mutational load.

Documented treatment: randomized to nivolumab then ipilimumab (arm A) or the reverse (arm B). The CDR3 length is 13 residues. The germline V and J ends were trimmed by 10 bases and 0 bases, with 10 bases remaining between them. Germline V lookup: CDR1 MNHGY, CDR2 SAAAGT. Assay: immunoSEQ multiplex PCR; the TCRdb copy retains only in-frame clones and omits some. The repertoire includes 4,000 to 6,500 clones, about a quarter of them detected once, and 22% sits in the top ten. The receptor's source is a human donor with melanoma. The starting material was tumor tissue (inferred from file names), obtained from a patient given nivolumab and ipilimumab in sequence. The chain has TRBV6-8 and TRBJ1-3; TRBD1 is a possible D gene (5 bases). The CDR3 DNA is TGTGCCATCAGGGAGAGCTCTGGAAACACCATATATTTT. Its protein product is CAIRESSGNTIYF.